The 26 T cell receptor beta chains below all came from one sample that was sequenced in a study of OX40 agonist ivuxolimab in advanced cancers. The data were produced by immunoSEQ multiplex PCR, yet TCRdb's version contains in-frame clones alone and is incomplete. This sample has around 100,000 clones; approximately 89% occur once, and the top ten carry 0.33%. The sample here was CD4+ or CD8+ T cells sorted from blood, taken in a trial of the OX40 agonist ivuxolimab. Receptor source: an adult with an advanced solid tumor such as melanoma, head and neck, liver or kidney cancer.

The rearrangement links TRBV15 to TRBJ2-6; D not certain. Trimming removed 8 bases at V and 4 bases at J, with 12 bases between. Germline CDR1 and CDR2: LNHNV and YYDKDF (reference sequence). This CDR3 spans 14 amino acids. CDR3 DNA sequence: TGTGCCACCCCTCCACGTACGGGGGCCAACGTCCTGACTTTC. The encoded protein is CATPPRTGANVLTF.

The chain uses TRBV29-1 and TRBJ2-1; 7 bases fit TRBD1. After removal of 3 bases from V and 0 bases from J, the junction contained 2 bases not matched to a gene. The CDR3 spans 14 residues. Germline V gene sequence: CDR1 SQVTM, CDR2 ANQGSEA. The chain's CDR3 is CSVESGGSYNEQFF. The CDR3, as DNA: TGCAGCGTTGAGTCAGGGGGCTCCTACAATGAGCAGTTCTTC.

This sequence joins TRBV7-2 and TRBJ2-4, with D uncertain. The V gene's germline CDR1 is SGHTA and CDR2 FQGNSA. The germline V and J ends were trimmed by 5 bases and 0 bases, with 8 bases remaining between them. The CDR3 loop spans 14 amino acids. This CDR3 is CASSVREAKNIQYF. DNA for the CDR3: TGTGCCAGCAGCGTTAGGGAAGCCAAAAACATTCAGTACTTC.

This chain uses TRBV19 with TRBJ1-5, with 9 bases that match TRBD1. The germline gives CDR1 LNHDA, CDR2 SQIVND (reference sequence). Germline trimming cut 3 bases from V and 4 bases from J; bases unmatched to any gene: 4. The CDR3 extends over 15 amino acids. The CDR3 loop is CASSMDRGENQPQHF. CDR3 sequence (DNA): TGTGCCAGTAGTATGGACAGGGGAGAAAATCAGCCCCAGCATTTT.

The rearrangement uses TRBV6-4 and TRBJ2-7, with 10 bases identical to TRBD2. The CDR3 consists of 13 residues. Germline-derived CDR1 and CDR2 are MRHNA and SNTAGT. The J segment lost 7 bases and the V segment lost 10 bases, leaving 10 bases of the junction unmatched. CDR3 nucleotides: TGTGCCAACGCACTAGCGGGGCTGCGAGAGCAGTACTTC. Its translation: CANALAGLREQYF.

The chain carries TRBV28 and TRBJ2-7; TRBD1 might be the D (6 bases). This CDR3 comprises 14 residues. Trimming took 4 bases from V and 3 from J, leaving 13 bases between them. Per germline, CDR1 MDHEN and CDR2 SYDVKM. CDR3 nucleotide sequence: TGTGCCAGCAGTTATCTCGACAGGAACTACGAGCAGTACTTC. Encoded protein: CASSYLDRNYEQYF.

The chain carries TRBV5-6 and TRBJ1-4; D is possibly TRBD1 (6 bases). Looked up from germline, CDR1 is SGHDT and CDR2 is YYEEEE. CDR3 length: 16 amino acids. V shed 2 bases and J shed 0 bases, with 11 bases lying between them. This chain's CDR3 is CASSFYRDTTNEKLFF. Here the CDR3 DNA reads TGTGCCAGCAGCTTTTACCGGGACACAACTAATGAAAAACTGTTTTTT.

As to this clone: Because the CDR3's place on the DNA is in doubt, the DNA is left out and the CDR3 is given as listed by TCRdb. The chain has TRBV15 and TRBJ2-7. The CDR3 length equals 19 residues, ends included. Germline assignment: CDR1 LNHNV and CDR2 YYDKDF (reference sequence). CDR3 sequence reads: CATSRGAVLYEQYFPEQYF.

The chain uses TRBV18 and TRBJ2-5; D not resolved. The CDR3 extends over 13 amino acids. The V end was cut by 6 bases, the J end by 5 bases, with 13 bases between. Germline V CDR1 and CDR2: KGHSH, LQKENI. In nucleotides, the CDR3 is TGTGCCAGCTCGCCGACTCCCGGGGAGACCCAGTACTTC. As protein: CASSPTPGETQYF.

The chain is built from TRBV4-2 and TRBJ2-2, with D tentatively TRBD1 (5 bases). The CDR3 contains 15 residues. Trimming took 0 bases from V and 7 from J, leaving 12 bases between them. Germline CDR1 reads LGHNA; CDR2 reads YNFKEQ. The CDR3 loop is CASSQESQGNGELFF. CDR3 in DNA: TGTGCCAGCAGCCAAGAGAGCCAGGGAAACGGGGAGCTGTTTTTT.

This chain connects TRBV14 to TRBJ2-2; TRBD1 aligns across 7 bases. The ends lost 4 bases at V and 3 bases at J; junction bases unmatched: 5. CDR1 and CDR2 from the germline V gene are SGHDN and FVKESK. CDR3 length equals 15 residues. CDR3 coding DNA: TGTGCCAGCAGCCCTTCCCAGGGGGACACCGGGGAGCTGTTTTTT. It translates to CASSPSQGDTGELFF.

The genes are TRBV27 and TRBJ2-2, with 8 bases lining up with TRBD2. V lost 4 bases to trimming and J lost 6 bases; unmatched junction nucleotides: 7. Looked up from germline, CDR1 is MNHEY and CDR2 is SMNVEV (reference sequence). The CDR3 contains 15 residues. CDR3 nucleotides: TGTGCCAGCAGTTCGCTAGGACTAGCCTCCGGGGAGCTGTTTTTT. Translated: CASSSLGLASGELFF.

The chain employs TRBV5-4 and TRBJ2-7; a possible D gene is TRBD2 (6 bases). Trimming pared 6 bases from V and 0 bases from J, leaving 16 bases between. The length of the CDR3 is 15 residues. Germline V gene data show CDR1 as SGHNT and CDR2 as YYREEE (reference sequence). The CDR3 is CASTRGGESSYEQYF. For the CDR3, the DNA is TGTGCCAGCACCCGAGGAGGGGAATCCTCCTACGAGCAGTACTTC.

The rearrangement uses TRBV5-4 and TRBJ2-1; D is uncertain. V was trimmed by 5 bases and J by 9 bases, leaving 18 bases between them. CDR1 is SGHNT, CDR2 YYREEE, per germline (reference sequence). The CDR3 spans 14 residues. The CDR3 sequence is CASRTKLGGPEQFF. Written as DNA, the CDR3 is TGTGCCAGCAGAACTAAGTTGGGTGGTCCTGAGCAGTTCTTC.

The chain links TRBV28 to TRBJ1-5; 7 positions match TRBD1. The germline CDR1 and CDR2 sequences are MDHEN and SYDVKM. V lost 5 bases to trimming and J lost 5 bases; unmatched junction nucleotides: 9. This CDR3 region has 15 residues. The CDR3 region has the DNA TGTGCCAGCAGTCTGTTAGGACAGGAGGATCAGCCCCAGCATTTT. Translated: CASSLLGQEDQPQHF. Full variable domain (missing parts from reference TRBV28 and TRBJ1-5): DVKVTQSSRYLVKRTGEKVFLECVQDMDHENMFWYRQDPGLGLRLIYFSYDVKMKEKGDIPEGYSVSREKKERFSLILESASTNQTSMYLCASSLLGQEDQPQHFGDGTRLSIL.

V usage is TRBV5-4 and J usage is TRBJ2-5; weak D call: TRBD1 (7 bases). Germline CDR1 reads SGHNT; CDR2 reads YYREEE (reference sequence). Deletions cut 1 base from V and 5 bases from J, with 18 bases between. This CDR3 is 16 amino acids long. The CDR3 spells CASSLSRQGGLETQYF. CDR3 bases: TGTGCCAGCAGCTTGAGTAGACAGGGAGGTTTGGAGACCCAGTACTTC.

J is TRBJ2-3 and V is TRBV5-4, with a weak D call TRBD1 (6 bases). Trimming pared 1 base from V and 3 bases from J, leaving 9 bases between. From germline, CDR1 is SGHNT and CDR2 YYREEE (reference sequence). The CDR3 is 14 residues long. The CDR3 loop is CASSLLRGTDTQYF. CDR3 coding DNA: TGTGCCAGCAGCTTGTTAAGGGGGACAGATACGCAGTATTTT.

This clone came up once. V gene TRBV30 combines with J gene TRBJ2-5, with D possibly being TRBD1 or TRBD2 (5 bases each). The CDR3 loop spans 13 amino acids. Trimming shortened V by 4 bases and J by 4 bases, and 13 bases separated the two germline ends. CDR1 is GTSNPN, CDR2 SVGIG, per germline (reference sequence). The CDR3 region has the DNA TGTGCCTGGACGTTGGGGGTTTTAGAGACCCAGTACTTC. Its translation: CAWTLGVLETQYF.

The CDR3 protein is CAWSSRLAGDEQYF. The CDR3 coding sequence is TGTGCCTGGAGTTCAAGACTAGCGGGAGACGAGCAGTACTTC. This chain links TRBV30 with TRBJ2-7; 12 bases match TRBD2. The V and J ends lost 2 bases and 5 bases, in that order; junction bases with no gene match: 4. The CDR3 runs to 14 residues. Germline loops: CDR1 GTSNPN, CDR2 SVGIG (reference sequence).

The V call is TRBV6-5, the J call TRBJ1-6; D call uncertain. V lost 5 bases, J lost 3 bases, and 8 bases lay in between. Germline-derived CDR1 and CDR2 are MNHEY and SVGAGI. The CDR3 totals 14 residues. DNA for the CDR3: TGTGCCAGCAGTCGAACCCTCTATAATTCACCCCTCCACTTT. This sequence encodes CASSRTLYNSPLHF.

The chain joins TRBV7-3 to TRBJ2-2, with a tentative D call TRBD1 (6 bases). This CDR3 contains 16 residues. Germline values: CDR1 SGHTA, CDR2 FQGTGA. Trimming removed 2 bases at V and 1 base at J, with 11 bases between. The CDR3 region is CASSLESGQNTGELFF. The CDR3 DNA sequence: TGTGCCAGCAGCTTAGAGTCGGGACAGAACACCGGGGAGCTGTTTTTT.

The CDR3 region has the DNA TGTGTCTCGGCGGGAGGGTCTACAGATACGCAGTATTTT. This sequence encodes CVSAGGSTDTQYF. The V call is TRBV7-8, the J call TRBJ2-3, with 9 bases matching TRBD2. CDR1 is SGHVS, CDR2 FQNEAQ, per germline. The CDR3 is 13 residues long. Supplemented by reference TRBV7-8 and TRBJ2-3, the full variable domain reads GAGVSQSPRYKVAKRGQDVALRCDPISGHVSLFWYQQALGQGPEFLTYFQNEAQLDKSGLPSDRFFAERPEGSVSTLKIQRTQQEDSAVYLCVSAGGSTDTQYFGPGTRLTVL.

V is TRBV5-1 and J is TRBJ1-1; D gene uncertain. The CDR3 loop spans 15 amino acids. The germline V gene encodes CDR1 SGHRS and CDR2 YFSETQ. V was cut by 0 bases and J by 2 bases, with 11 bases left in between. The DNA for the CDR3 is TGCGCCAGCAGCTTGGCCTTGGCCTCAAACACTGAAGCTTTCTTT. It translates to CASSLALASNTEAFF.

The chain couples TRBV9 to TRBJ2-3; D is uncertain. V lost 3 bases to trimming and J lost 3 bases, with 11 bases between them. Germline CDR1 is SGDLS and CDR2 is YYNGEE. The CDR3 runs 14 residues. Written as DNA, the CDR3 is TGTGCCAGCAGCGCCTCACCCCAGACAGATACGCAGTATTTT. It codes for CASSASPQTDTQYF.

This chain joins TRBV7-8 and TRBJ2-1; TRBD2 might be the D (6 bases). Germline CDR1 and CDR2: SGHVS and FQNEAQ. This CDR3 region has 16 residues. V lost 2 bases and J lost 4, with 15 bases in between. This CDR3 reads CASSLSPPGAYNEQFF. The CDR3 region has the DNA TGTGCCAGCAGCTTATCCCCACCGGGAGCGTACAATGAGCAGTTCTTC.

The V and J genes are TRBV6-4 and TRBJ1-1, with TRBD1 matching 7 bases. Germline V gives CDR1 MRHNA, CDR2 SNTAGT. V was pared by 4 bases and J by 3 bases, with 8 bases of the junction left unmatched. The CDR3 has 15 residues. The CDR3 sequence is CASSAQGQGDTEAFF. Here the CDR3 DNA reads TGTGCCAGCAGTGCTCAGGGGCAGGGGGACACTGAAGCTTTCTTT.